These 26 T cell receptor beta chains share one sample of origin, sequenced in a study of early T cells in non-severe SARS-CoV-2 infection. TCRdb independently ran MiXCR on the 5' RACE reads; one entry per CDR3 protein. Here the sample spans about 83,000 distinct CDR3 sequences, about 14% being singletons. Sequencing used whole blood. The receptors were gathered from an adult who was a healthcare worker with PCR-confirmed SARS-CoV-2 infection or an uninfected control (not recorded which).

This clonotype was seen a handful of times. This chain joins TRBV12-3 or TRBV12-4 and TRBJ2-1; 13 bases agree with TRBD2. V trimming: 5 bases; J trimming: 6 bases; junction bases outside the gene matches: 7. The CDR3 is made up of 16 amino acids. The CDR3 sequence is CASSPRTSGSSNEQFF. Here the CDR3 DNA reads TGTGCCAGCAGTCCTCGGACTAGCGGGAGTTCCAATGAGCAGTTCTTC.

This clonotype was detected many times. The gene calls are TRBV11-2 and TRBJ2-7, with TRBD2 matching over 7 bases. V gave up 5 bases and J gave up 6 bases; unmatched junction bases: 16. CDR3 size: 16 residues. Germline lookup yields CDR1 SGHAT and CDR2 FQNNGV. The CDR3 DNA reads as TGTGCCAGCAGCGAAACTAGCGTTCCGCTTCCGGTCGAGCAGTACTTC. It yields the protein CASSETSVPLPVEQYF.

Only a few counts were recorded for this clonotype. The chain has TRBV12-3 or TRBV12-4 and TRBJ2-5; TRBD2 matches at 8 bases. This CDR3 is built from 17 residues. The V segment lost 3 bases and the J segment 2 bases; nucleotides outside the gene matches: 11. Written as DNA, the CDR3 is TGTGCCAGCAGTTTTGGTGGCAGCGGGAGTGTTCAAGAGACCCAGTACTTC. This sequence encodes CASSFGGSGSVQETQYF.

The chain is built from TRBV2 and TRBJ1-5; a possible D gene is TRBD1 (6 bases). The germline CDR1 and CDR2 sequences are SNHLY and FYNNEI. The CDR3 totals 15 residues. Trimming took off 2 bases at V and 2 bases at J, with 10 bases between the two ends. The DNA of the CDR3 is TGTGCCAGCAGTGAAATCAGGGGTCGCAATCAGCCCCAGCATTTT. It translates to CASSEIRGRNQPQHF.

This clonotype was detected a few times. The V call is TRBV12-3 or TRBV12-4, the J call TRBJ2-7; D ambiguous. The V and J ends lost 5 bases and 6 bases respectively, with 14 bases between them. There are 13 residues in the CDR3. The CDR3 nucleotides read TGTGCCAGCAGTCTTATTAAGTGGGGCGAGCAGTACTTC. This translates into CASSLIKWGEQYF.

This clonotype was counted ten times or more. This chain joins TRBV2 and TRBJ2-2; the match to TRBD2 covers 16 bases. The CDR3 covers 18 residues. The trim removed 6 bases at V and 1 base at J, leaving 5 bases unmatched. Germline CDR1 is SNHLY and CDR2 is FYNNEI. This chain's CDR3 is CASRAGTSGRVNTGELFF. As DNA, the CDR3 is TGTGCCAGCAGAGCCGGGACTAGCGGGAGGGTGAACACCGGGGAGCTGTTTTTT.

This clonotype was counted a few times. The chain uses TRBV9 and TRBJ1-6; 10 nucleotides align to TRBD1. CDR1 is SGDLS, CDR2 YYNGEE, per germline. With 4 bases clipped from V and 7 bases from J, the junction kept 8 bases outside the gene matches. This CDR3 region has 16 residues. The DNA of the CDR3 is TGTGCCAGCAGCCCAAGACAGGGGGCAGAGAATTCACCCCTCCACTTT. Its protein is CASSPRQGAENSPLHF.

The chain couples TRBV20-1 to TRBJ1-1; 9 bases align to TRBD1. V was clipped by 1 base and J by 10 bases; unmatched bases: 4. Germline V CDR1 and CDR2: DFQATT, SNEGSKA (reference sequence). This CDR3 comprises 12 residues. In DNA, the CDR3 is TGCAGTGCTAGAGGAGGGGGACAGGGAGCTTTCTTT. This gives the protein CSARGGGQGAFF.

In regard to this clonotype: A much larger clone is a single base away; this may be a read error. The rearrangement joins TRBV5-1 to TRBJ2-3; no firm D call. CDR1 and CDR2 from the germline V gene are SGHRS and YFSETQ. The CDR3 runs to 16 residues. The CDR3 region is CTSSLELSLNTDTQYF. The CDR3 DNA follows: TGCACCAGCAGCTTGGAGCTGTCCCTTAACACAGATACGCAGTATTTT.

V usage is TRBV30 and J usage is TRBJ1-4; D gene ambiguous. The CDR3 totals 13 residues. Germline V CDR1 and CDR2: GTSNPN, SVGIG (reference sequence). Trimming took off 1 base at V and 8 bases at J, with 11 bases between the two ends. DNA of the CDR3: TGTGCCTGGAGTGCAAGGGTAGGGGAAAAACTGTTTTTT. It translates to CAWSARVGEKLFF. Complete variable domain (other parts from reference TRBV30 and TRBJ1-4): SQTIHQWPATLVQPVGSPLSLECTVEGTSNPNLYWYRQAAGRGLQLLFYSVGIGQISSEVPQNLSASRPQDRQFILSSKKLLLSDSGFYLCAWSARVGEKLFFGSGTQLSVL.

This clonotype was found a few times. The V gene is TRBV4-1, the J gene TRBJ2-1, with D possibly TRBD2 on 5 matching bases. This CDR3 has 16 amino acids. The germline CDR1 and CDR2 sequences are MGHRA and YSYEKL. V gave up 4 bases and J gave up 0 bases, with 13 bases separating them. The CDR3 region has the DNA TGCGCCAGCAGCCCCTTGGACTTAATCTCCTACAATGAGCAGTTCTTC. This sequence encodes CASSPLDLISYNEQFF.

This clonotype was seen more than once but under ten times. The CDR3 loop reads CASSRSGQLNTEAFF. The CDR3 DNA is TGTGCCAGCAGCCGATCGGGACAACTTAACACTGAAGCTTTCTTT. V usage is TRBV11-3 and J usage is TRBJ1-1, with a weak D call TRBD1 (6 bases). Trimming took 5 bases from V and 2 from J, leaving 15 bases between them. The CDR3 totals 15 residues. From germline, CDR1 is SGHNT and CDR2 YENEEA.

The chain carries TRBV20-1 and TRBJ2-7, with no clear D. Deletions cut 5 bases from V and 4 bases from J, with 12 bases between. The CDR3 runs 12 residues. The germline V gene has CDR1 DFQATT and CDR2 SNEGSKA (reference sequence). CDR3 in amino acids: CSAGTEDYEQYF. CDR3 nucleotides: TGCAGTGCTGGCACAGAAGATTACGAGCAGTACTTC.

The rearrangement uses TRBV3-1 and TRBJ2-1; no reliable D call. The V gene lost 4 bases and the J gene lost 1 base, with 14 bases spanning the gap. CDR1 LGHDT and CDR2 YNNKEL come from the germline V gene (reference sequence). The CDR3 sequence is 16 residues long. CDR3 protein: CASSLRRYPSYNEQFF. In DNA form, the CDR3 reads TGTGCCAGCAGCCTTCGACGGTACCCTTCCTACAATGAGCAGTTCTTC.

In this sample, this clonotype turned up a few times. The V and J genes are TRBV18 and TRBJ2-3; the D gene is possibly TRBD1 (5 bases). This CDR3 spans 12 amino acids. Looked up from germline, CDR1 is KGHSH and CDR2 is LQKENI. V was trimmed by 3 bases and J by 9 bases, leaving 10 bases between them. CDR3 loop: CASSPPPGTQYF. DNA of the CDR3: TGTGCCAGCTCACCGCCGCCAGGGACGCAGTATTTT.

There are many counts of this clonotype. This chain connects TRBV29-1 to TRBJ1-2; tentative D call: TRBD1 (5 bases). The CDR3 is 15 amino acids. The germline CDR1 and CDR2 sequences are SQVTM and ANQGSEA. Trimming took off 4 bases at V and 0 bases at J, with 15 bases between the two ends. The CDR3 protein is CSVAGDLFPNYGYTF. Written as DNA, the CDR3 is TGCAGCGTTGCGGGGGACCTTTTTCCTAACTATGGCTACACCTTC.

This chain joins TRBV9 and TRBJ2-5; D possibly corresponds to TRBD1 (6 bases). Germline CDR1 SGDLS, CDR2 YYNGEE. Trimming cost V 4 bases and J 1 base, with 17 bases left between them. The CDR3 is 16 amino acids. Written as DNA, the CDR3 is TGTGCCAGCAGCCCCCGCGGACAGACTACCCAAGAGACCCAGTACTTC. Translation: CASSPRGQTTQETQYF.

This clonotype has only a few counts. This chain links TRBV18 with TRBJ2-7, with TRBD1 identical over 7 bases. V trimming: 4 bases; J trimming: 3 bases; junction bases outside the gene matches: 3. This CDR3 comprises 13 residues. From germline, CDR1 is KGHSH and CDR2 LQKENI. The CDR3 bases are TGTGCCAGCTCACAAGGACAGGACTACGAGCAGTACTTC. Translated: CASSQGQDYEQYF.

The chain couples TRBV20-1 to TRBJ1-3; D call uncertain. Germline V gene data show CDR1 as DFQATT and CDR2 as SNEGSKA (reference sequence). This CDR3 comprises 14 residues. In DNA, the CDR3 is TGCAGCGTCCCCAGTGGGAGCTCTGGAAACACCATATATTTT. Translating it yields CSVPSGSSGNTIYF.

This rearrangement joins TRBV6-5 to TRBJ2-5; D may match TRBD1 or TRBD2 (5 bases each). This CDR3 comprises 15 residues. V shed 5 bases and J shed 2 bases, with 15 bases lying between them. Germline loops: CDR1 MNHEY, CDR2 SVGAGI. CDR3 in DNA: TGTGCCAGCAGTGCCCCGGGGCCTTCGCAAGAGACCCAGTACTTC. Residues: CASSAPGPSQETQYF.

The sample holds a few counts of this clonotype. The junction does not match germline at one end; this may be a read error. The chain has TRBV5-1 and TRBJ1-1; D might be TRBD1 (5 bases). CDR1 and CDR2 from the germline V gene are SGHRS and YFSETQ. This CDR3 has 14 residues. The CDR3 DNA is TGCGCCAGCAGCTTAACTTCGGGCGGGACTGAAGTTTTCTTT. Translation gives CASSLTSGGTEVFF.

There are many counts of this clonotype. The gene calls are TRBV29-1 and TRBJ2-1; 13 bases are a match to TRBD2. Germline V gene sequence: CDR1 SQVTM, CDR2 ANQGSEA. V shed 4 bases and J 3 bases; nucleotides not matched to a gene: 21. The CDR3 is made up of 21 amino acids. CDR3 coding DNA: TGCAGCGTTGTTTTGGCAGAGGTGGGACTAGCGGGAACCGGGGGCTACAATGAGCAGTTCTTC. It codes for CSVVLAEVGLAGTGGYNEQFF.

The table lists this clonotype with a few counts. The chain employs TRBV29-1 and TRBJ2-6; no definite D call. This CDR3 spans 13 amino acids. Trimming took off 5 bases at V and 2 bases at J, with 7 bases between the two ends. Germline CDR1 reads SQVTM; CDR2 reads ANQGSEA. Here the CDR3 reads CSVIQTGANVLTF. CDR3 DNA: TGCAGCGTTATTCAGACTGGGGCCAACGTCCTGACTTTC.

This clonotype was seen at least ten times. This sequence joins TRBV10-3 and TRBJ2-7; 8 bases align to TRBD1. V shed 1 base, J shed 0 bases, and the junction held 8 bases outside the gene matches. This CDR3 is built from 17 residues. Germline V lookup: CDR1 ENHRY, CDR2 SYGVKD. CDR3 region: CAISEFQGAGSSYEQYF. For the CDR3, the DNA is TGTGCCATCAGTGAGTTCCAGGGGGCGGGGAGCTCCTACGAGCAGTACTTC.

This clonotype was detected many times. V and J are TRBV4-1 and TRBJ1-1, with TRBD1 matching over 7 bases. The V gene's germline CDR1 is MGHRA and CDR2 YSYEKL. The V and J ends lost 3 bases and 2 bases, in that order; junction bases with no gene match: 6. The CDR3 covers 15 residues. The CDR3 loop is CASSQYGTANTEAFF. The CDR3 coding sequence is TGCGCCAGCAGCCAGTACGGGACAGCCAACACTGAAGCTTTCTTT.

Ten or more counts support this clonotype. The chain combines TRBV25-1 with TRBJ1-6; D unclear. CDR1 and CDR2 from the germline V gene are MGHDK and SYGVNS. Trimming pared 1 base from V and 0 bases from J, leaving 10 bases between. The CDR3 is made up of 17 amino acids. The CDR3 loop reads CASSEFPERSYNSPLHF. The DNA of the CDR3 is TGTGCCAGCAGTGAATTCCCGGAACGCTCCTATAATTCACCCCTCCACTTT. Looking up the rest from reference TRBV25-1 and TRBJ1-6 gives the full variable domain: EADIYQTPRYLVIGTGKKITLECSQTMGHDKMYWYQQDPGMELHLIHYSYGVNSTEKGDLSSESTVSRIRTEHFPLTLESARPSHTSQYLCASSEFPERSYNSPLHFGNGTRLTVT.